This passage covers 17 T cell receptor beta chains from one sample sequenced in a study of control samples from healthy donors and cancer patients. Clones were read by immunoSEQ multiplex PCR, and TCRdb kept only the in-frame ones, dropping some. The table lists more than 80,000 clones, 80% to 95% of them singletons, with about 8.8% in the top ten. Material for sequencing was blood. Receptors were obtained from a man aged 18 to 29 in good health.

The rearrangement joins TRBV28 to TRBJ1-5; D unresolved. The V and J ends lost 9 bases and 4 bases respectively, with 10 bases between them. This CDR3 contains 12 residues. Germline V gives CDR1 MDHEN, CDR2 SYDVKM. The CDR3 loop reads CASSVGNQPQHF. Here the CDR3 DNA reads TGTGCCAGTTCGGTAGGGAATCAGCCCCAGCATTTT.

This chain joins TRBV5-1 and TRBJ2-7; D might be TRBD2 (5 bases). The ends were cut back, 2 bases at V and 3 bases at J, with 12 bases in the middle. This CDR3 spans 14 amino acids. CDR1 and CDR2 from the germline V gene are SGHRS and YFSETQ. Here the CDR3 reads CASSFTGGGYEQYF. In nucleotides, the CDR3 is TGCGCCAGCAGCTTTACCGGTGGAGGCTACGAGCAGTACTTC. Filled out from reference TRBV5-1 and TRBJ2-7, the complete variable domain reads KAGVTQTPRYLIKTRGQQVTLSCSPISGHRSVSWYQQTPGQGLQFLFEYFSETQRNKGNFPGRFSGRQFSNSRSEMNVSTLELGDSALYLCASSFTGGGYEQYFGPGTRLTVT.

As regards this clone: The sample holds other DNA sequences that translate to the same CDR3. This sequence joins TRBV12-3 or TRBV12-4 and TRBJ1-1; D remains unclear. V lost 1 base and J 0 bases, leaving 3 bases between the germline ends. This CDR3 comprises 13 residues. CDR3 amino acids: CASSLGVNTEAFF. The CDR3 region has the DNA TGTGCCAGCAGTTTAGGTGTGAACACTGAAGCTTTCTTT.

This chain links TRBV25-1 with TRBJ1-2; 9 nucleotides agree with TRBD1. The CDR3 is 15 residues long. Per the germline V gene, CDR1 is MGHDK and CDR2 is SYGVNS. J lost 6 bases, V lost 0 bases, and 5 bases had no gene match. The CDR3 here is CASSEYTGGKNGYTF. CDR3 nucleotides: TGTGCCAGCAGTGAATATACAGGGGGCAAGAATGGCTACACCTTC.

This chain uses TRBV30 with TRBJ2-3; D possibly corresponds to TRBD2 (6 bases). Germline CDR1 GTSNPN, CDR2 SVGIG (reference sequence). Trimming removed 2 bases from V and 7 bases from J, with 22 bases in between. CDR3 length equals 16 residues. CDR3 DNA sequence: TGTGCCTGGAGTCCCTCCGCGGGATGGCCGGGAAATACGCAGTATTTT. Amino acid sequence: CAWSPSAGWPGNTQYF.

This clone was seen a handful of times. This chain connects TRBV9 to TRBJ2-1; TRBD2 agrees at 11 bases. Per germline, CDR1 SGDLS and CDR2 YYNGEE. V shed 2 bases and J 6 bases; nucleotides not matched to a gene: 4. There are 15 residues in the CDR3. The CDR3 sequence: CASSVTSGTPNEQFF. The CDR3 DNA reads as TGTGCCAGCAGCGTGACTAGCGGGACTCCCAATGAGCAGTTCTTC.

This chain uses TRBV4-2 with TRBJ2-2, with 8 bases identical to TRBD1. Germline assignment: CDR1 LGHNA and CDR2 YNFKEQ. V was clipped by 4 bases and J by 6 bases; unmatched bases: 7. CDR3 size: 15 residues. The CDR3 here is CASSPDRTGSGELFF. DNA of the CDR3: TGTGCCAGCAGCCCCGACCGGACAGGGTCCGGGGAGCTGTTTTTT.

The V and J genes are TRBV11-2 and TRBJ1-1; 8 bases align to TRBD1. V lost 1 base and J lost 6; bases outside the gene matches: 16. The germline CDR1 and CDR2 sequences are SGHAT and FQNNGV. This CDR3 is 18 amino acids long. This chain's CDR3 is CASSLVGLDRAGGAEAFF. The CDR3 DNA reads as TGTGCCAGCAGCTTAGTGGGGCTGGACAGGGCAGGAGGGGCTGAAGCTTTCTTT. Supplemented by reference TRBV11-2 and TRBJ1-1, the full variable domain reads EAGVAQSPRYKIIEKRQSVAFWCNPISGHATLYWYQQILGQGPKLLIQFQNNGVVDDSQLPKDRFSAERLKGVDSTLKIQPAKLEDSAVYLCASSLVGLDRAGGAEAFFGQGTRLTVV.

This chain links TRBV10-1 with TRBJ2-1; the match to TRBD2 covers 12 bases. Germline V gene lookup returns CDR1 WNHNN and CDR2 SYGVQD (reference sequence). The CDR3 loop spans 16 amino acids. Germline trimming cut 4 bases from V and 5 bases from J; bases unmatched to any gene: 6. CDR3 protein: CASSVTSGGSNNEQFF. The CDR3 nucleotides read TGCGCCAGCAGTGTTACTAGCGGGGGGTCGAACAATGAGCAGTTCTTC.

The V call is TRBV6-5, the J call TRBJ2-7; 7 bases are shared with TRBD1. CDR1 and CDR2 from the germline V gene are MNHEY and SVGAGI. The CDR3 has 14 amino acids. The V gene end was trimmed by 2 bases and the J gene end by 0 bases; junction bases not matched to a gene: 1. Here the CDR3 reads CASSYGDSSYEQYF. The CDR3 nucleotides read TGTGCCAGCAGTTACGGGGACAGCTCCTACGAGCAGTACTTC.

The V gene is TRBV10-3, the J gene TRBJ1-1; 7 positions agree with TRBD1. CDR3 size: 14 residues. The trim removed 3 bases at V and 1 base at J, leaving 2 bases unmatched. Looked up from germline, CDR1 is ENHRY and CDR2 is SYGVKD. Written as DNA, the CDR3 is TGTGCCATCAGTGAAGGACAGGAGAACACTGAAGCTTTCTTT. Translating gives CAISEGQENTEAFF.

This chain connects TRBV28 to TRBJ1-3; possibly TRBD1 for D (5 bases). The CDR3 is 15 residues long. Per germline, CDR1 MDHEN and CDR2 SYDVKM. V was clipped by 5 bases and J by 9 bases, with 20 bases between them. The CDR3 region has the DNA TGTGCCAGCAGTGGGGCCCGCGGAGGTAGCTCCACCATATATTTT. It translates to CASSGARGGSSTIYF.

The V gene is TRBV27, the J gene TRBJ1-1; no clear D gene. V was trimmed by 5 bases and J by 5 bases, leaving 15 bases between them. CDR3 length: 14 amino acids. Germline CDR1 reads MNHEY; CDR2 reads SMNVEV (reference sequence). CDR3 region: CASSPRAGWTEAFF. The CDR3 DNA reads as TGTGCCAGCAGTCCCCGCGCGGGGTGGACTGAAGCTTTCTTT.

This clone was seen once. J is TRBJ2-3 and V is TRBV2; D remains ambiguous. V lost 2 bases to trimming and J lost 8 bases, with 5 bases between them. The CDR3 extends over 11 amino acids. Germline assignment: CDR1 SNHLY and CDR2 FYNNEI. The CDR3 DNA sequence: TGTGCCAGCAGTGAAAGCTCTACGCAGTATTTT. This sequence encodes CASSESSTQYF.

V gene TRBV6-5 combines with J gene TRBJ1-2, with D uncertain. The CDR3 covers 14 residues. Trimming left V 5 bases short and J 5 bases short, with 15 bases between. CDR1 is MNHEY, CDR2 SVGAGI, per germline. The CDR3, as DNA: TGTGCCAGCAGTAAATCGGAGGGCTGGTATGGCTACACCTTC. As protein: CASSKSEGWYGYTF.

The chain carries TRBV7-9 and TRBJ2-7, with 9 bases fitting TRBD2. CDR1 and CDR2 (germline): SEHNR, FQNEAQ (reference sequence). V shed 5 bases, J shed 0 bases, and the junction held 14 bases outside the gene matches. The CDR3 totals 18 residues. This CDR3 is CASSPRSLAGGSSYEQYF. The CDR3 DNA is TGTGCCAGCAGCCCCCGGAGTCTGGCGGGGGGGAGCTCCTACGAGCAGTACTTC. The full variable domain, in which reference TRBV7-9 and TRBJ2-7 provide the parts outside the CDR3, is DTGVSQNPRHKITKRGQNVTFRCDPISEHNRLYWYRQTLGQGPEFLTYFQNEAQLEKSRLLSDRFSAERPKGSFSTLEIQRTEQGDSAMYLCASSPRSLAGGSSYEQYFGPGTRLTVT.

The V and J genes are TRBV27 and TRBJ1-5, with TRBD1 as a possible D gene (5 bases). V was cut by 4 bases and J by 0 bases, with 10 bases left in between. The CDR3 spans 15 residues. CDR1 is MNHEY and CDR2 is SMNVEV in the germline V gene (reference sequence). DNA for the CDR3: TGTGCCAGCAGTTGGCGACAGAATAGCAATCAGCCCCAGCATTTT. This translates into CASSWRQNSNQPQHF.